Presented here are 25 T cell receptor beta chains from one specimen sequenced in a study of shared clonotypes between healthy human individuals. Sequenced by immunoSEQ multiplex PCR; TCRdb stores in-frame clones only, minus some. The sample shows 600,000 to 800,000 clones, roughly 72% of them seen only once. Sequencing input: memory CD4+ T cells sorted from blood. The subset was: CD45RA-negative fraction. The source of these receptors is a woman aged 25 to 45 in good health.

This sequence joins TRBV28 and TRBJ1-5, with D tentatively TRBD1 (5 bases). Looked up from germline, CDR1 is MDHEN and CDR2 is SYDVKM. V was shortened by 6 bases and J by 8 bases, with 11 bases between the two germline ends. CDR3 size: 12 residues. CDR3 sequence reads: CASRVGVEPQHF. The CDR3 DNA sequence: TGTGCCAGCAGAGTGGGGGTGGAGCCCCAGCATTTT.

The chain carries TRBV4-1 and TRBJ1-2, with D maybe TRBD1 (5 bases). The CDR3 length is 15 residues. Germline CDR1 is MGHRA and CDR2 is YSYEKL. Trimming removed 0 bases at V and 8 bases at J, with 16 bases between. CDR3 amino acids: CASSQDAQGFRGYTF. The CDR3 bases are TGCGCCAGCAGCCAAGATGCGCAGGGCTTTCGGGGCTACACCTTC.

The rearrangement links TRBV12-2 to TRBJ2-3; the table assigns TRBD2, which was not confirmed against the DNA. TRBV12-2 is a known pseudogene. The CDR3 runs 16 residues. CDR3 loop: CASRLKAGLPANTQYF. In DNA, the CDR3 is TGTGCAAGTCGCCTCAAGGCGGGACTCCCGGCAAATACGCAGTATTTT.

The chain has TRBV7-2 and TRBJ2-1; 9 bases fit TRBD2. V lost 1 base, J lost 9 bases, and 13 bases stayed unmatched. In germline, CDR1 is SGHTA, CDR2 FQGNSA. CDR3 length: 17 amino acids. The CDR3 nucleotides are TGTGCCAGCAGCTTAGGTCAACCGGGACTAGCTCAGGGTGAGCAGTTCTTC. Translation: CASSLGQPGLAQGEQFF.

J is TRBJ2-1 and V is TRBV30; 13 bases match TRBD2. CDR3 length: 17 amino acids. V was pared by 0 bases and J by 7 bases, with 9 bases of the junction left unmatched. Per the germline V gene, CDR1 is GTSNPN and CDR2 is SVGIG (reference sequence). The CDR3 sequence: CAWSVNGLAGVLNEQFF. CDR3 bases: TGTGCCTGGAGTGTGAATGGACTAGCGGGAGTTTTGAATGAGCAGTTCTTC. Together with reference TRBV30 and TRBJ2-1, the CDR3 gives the full variable domain: SQTIHQWPATLVQPVGSPLSLECTVEGTSNPNLYWYRQAAGRGLQLLFYSVGIGQISSEVPQNLSASRPQDRQFILSSKKLLLSDSGFYLCAWSVNGLAGVLNEQFFGPGTRLTVL.

The rearrangement links TRBV7-6 to TRBJ2-3; possible D gene TRBD2, 5 bases. The germline V gene encodes CDR1 SGHVS and CDR2 FNYEAQ. V was shortened by 2 bases and J by 4 bases, with 22 bases between the two germline ends. This CDR3 has 18 amino acids. CDR3 nucleotide sequence: TGTGCCAGCAGCTTAAAGAGTTTAAGTAGCGTTGGCTCAGATACGCAGTATTTT. Its translation: CASSLKSLSSVGSDTQYF.

The sample holds a few counts of this clone. V usage is TRBV28 and J usage is TRBJ1-1; no clear D. Germline V gene sequence: CDR1 MDHEN, CDR2 SYDVKM. Between the trimmed V and J ends, which lost 4 bases and 8 bases, there was a span of 11 bases. CDR3 length equals 12 residues. CDR3 in DNA: TGTGCCAGCAGTTCGGGGTCGCCGGAAGCTTTCTTT. Translation gives CASSSGSPEAFF.

V usage is TRBV18 and J usage is TRBJ1-1, with D possibly matching TRBD1 (6 bases). V lost 4 bases and J lost 4, with 16 bases in between. CDR1 is KGHSH and CDR2 is LQKENI in the germline V gene. The CDR3 spans 15 residues. In nucleotides, the CDR3 is TGTGCCAGCTCACTTGGCACAGGGTTGAGCACTGAAGCTTTCTTT. Amino acids: CASSLGTGLSTEAFF.

The chain uses TRBV25-1 and TRBJ2-3; the match to TRBD1 covers 8 bases. CDR1 and CDR2 from the germline V gene are MGHDK and SYGVNS. The CDR3 totals 14 residues. V dropped 10 bases and J dropped 6; count of bases not matched to a gene: 12. The CDR3 reads CATVGQESWDTQYF. CDR3 in DNA: TGTGCCACCGTGGGACAGGAGTCTTGGGATACGCAGTATTTT.

With respect to this clone: A clone one base away is much larger, so this may be a read error. Distinct nucleotide sequences in the sample also encode this CDR3. The chain joins TRBV28 to TRBJ2-7; D perhaps matches TRBD1 (6 bases). The V gene's germline CDR1 is MDHEN and CDR2 SYDVKM. The length of the CDR3 is 12 residues. Trimming pared 6 bases from V and 3 bases from J, leaving 9 bases between. The chain's CDR3 is CASSLQGYEQYF. The CDR3 nucleotides are TGTGCCAGCAGCTTACAGGGCTACGAGCAGTACTTC.

This chain joins TRBV7-9 and TRBJ1-1; D is possibly TRBD1 (6 bases). Trimming stripped 4 bases from V and 0 bases from J, with 12 bases between. This CDR3 has 15 residues. Germline V lookup: CDR1 SEHNR, CDR2 FQNEAQ (reference sequence). The CDR3 nucleotides read TGTGCCAGCAGCTCAGGGGACTTCTTGAACACTGAAGCTTTCTTT. It codes for CASSSGDFLNTEAFF.

Only a few counts were recorded for this clone. The chain couples TRBV5-6 to TRBJ2-1; D possibly corresponds to TRBD2 (7 bases). Germline lookup yields CDR1 SGHDT and CDR2 YYEEEE. Trimming took off 4 bases at V and 6 bases at J, with 17 bases between the two ends. The CDR3 totals 15 residues. The CDR3: CASSQQGLRLNEQFF. As DNA, the CDR3 is TGTGCCAGCAGCCAACAGGGACTACGCCTCAATGAGCAGTTCTTC.

The V gene is TRBV19, the J gene TRBJ1-3; 7 nucleotides match TRBD1. V gave up 7 bases and J gave up 4 bases; unmatched junction bases: 7. Germline V gene data show CDR1 as LNHDA and CDR2 as SQIVND (reference sequence). The CDR3 spans 14 residues. The CDR3 bases are TGTGCCAGTAACTCGGGACAGAAAGGAAACACCATATATTTT. Residues: CASNSGQKGNTIYF.

The V call is TRBV30, the J call TRBJ2-7; possibly TRBD2 for D (5 bases). Trimming removed 3 bases at V and 6 bases at J, with 15 bases between. CDR3 length equals 13 residues. Germline CDR1 GTSNPN, CDR2 SVGIG (reference sequence). The CDR3 reads CAWSLRAAGEQYF. For the CDR3, the DNA is TGTGCCTGGAGCCTTAGAGCGGCGGGCGAGCAGTACTTC.

The chain is built from TRBV4-2 and TRBJ2-1; D possibly corresponds to TRBD1 (5 bases). Germline V lookup: CDR1 LGHNA, CDR2 YNFKEQ. The CDR3 runs to 17 residues. Trimming took off 2 bases at V and 3 bases at J, with 17 bases between the two ends. The CDR3 DNA sequence: TGTGCCAGCAGCCAATCGGGCCGTGAAAGGGGCTACAATGAGCAGTTCTTC. Translation gives CASSQSGRERGYNEQFF.

The chain uses TRBV7-2 and TRBJ1-2; TRBD1 might be the D (5 bases). Trimming removed 5 bases at V and 7 bases at J, with 17 bases between. This CDR3 is built from 14 residues. The germline CDR1 and CDR2 sequences are SGHTA and FQGNSA. The DNA for the CDR3 is TGTGCCAGCAGCACCCCGGGCAGGGTGGGTGGCTACACCTTC. It is translated as CASSTPGRVGGYTF.

V usage is TRBV7-2 and J usage is TRBJ2-5; D not certain. Near its end, the DNA agrees better with TRBJ2-7, so the J call may be wrong. This CDR3 comprises 13 residues. Germline CDR1 SGHTA, CDR2 FQGNSA. This CDR3 reads CASSSQLGYEQYF. As DNA, the CDR3 is TGTGCCAGCAGCTCCCAACTTGGCTACGAGCAGTACTTC.

This clone has only one observation. The CDR3 sequence is CASRQGRYTQYF. The CDR3 DNA is TGTGCCAGCAGACAGGGCAGGTATACGCAGTATTTT. The chain links TRBV6-6 to TRBJ2-3; a weak D match, TRBD1 (6 bases). Looked up from germline, CDR1 is MNHNY and CDR2 is SVGAGI (reference sequence). The CDR3 runs 12 residues. The ends were cut back, 6 bases at V and 7 bases at J, with 11 bases in the middle.

This chain uses TRBV7-9 with TRBJ2-3; 13 bases fit TRBD2. CDR3 length equals 18 residues. Germline CDR1 reads SEHNR; CDR2 reads FQNEAQ (reference sequence). J gave up 0 bases and V 3 bases, and 6 bases lay outside the gene matches. CDR3 sequence reads: CASSFTRTSGSSTDTQYF. DNA of the CDR3: TGTGCCAGCAGCTTCACCAGGACTAGCGGGAGTAGCACAGATACGCAGTATTTT.

This sequence joins TRBV27 and TRBJ2-7; D is possibly TRBD2 (6 bases). V lost 3 bases, J lost 2 bases, and 8 bases lay in between. Germline loops: CDR1 MNHEY, CDR2 SMNVEV (reference sequence). The CDR3 extends over 13 amino acids. The CDR3 bases are TGTGCCAGCAGTTTCCGGGAGACCTACGAGCAGTACTTC. Translating gives CASSFRETYEQYF.

The chain has TRBV7-6 and TRBJ2-3; 13 nucleotides agree with TRBD2. This CDR3 comprises 17 residues. The V segment lost 5 bases and the J segment 4 bases; nucleotides outside the gene matches: 9. From germline, CDR1 is SGHVS and CDR2 FNYEAQ. Here the CDR3 reads CASSHQTSGRRSDTQYF. CDR3 sequence (DNA): TGTGCCAGCAGCCACCAGACTAGCGGGAGGCGTTCAGATACGCAGTATTTT.

This sequence joins TRBV7-8 and TRBJ1-2; 7 nucleotides line up with TRBD1. The germline V gene has CDR1 SGHVS and CDR2 FQNEAQ. Trimming removed 4 bases from V and 6 bases from J; junction bases left unmatched: 5. The CDR3 is made up of 13 amino acids. CDR3 bases: TGTGCCAGCAGCTCCACAGGGGTGGATGGCTACACCTTC. This encodes CASSSTGVDGYTF.

Only a few counts were recorded for this clone. The genes are TRBV11-2 and TRBJ2-7; TRBD1 matches 9 bases. The V gene end was trimmed by 6 bases and the J gene end by 0 bases; junction bases not matched to a gene: 3. CDR3 length: 14 residues. From germline, CDR1 is SGHAT and CDR2 FQNNGV. CDR3 sequence (DNA): TGTGCCAGCAGTCGACAGGGGGACTCCTACGAGCAGTACTTC. It yields the protein CASSRQGDSYEQYF. Full variable domain (outside the CDR3, taken from reference TRBV11-2 and TRBJ2-7): EAGVAQSPRYKIIEKRQSVAFWCNPISGHATLYWYQQILGQGPKLLIQFQNNGVVDDSQLPKDRFSAERLKGVDSTLKIQPAKLEDSAVYLCASSRQGDSYEQYFGPGTRLTVT.

The rearrangement uses TRBV7-8 and TRBJ2-6; the match to TRBD1 covers 7 bases. Trimming cost V 3 bases and J 2 bases; bases outside gene matches: 4. This CDR3 spans 16 amino acids. CDR1 and CDR2 (germline): SGHVS, FQNEAQ. DNA for the CDR3: TGTGCCAGCAGCTTGAGACAGGGCACTGGGGCCAACGTCCTGACTTTC. Protein sequence: CASSLRQGTGANVLTF.

This chain links TRBV28 with TRBJ2-5; 12 bases are shared with TRBD1. The CDR3 is 17 amino acids. V gave up 1 base and J gave up 7 bases; unmatched junction bases: 10. Germline V gives CDR1 MDHEN, CDR2 SYDVKM. The CDR3 sequence is CASSLSGTGGPRGTQYF. Here the CDR3 DNA reads TGTGCCAGCAGTTTATCTGGGACAGGGGGCCCGAGGGGGACCCAGTACTTC.